This T cell receptor beta chain derives from a study of T cell clones after liver transplantation. The wider study: Liver transplant recipients had immunosuppression withdrawal attempted within 2 years. At least one year of complete immunosuppression withdrawal without enzymes over twice normal defined tolerance.

With respect to this clone: Its antigen remains unknown.

Broader study findings: Post-transplant time points were not standardized, so conclusions are preliminary.

V trimming: 4 bases; J trimming: 6 bases; junction bases outside the gene matches: 10. Per the germline V gene, CDR1 is SGHDT and CDR2 is YYEEEE. The CDR3 extends over 16 amino acids. Using immunoSEQ multiplex PCR, the repertoire was profiled, and TCRdb retains in-frame clones only, with some absent. This sample has tens of thousands of clones; 70% to 85% occur once, and the top ten carry roughly 0.44%. The clonotype originates from a human patient who received a liver transplant. The graft donor may have given rise to some T cells. Material: CD4+ T cells from blood, obtained around 45 months after liver transplant. The rearrangement links TRBV5-6 to TRBJ2-1, with TRBD2 identical over 10 bases. Here the CDR3 DNA reads TGTGCCAGCAGCAAACCCCTAGCGGGAGAGGGCAATGAGCAGTTCTTC. Its translation is CASSKPLAGEGNEQFF.